Sequencing of this T cell receptor beta chain was carried out in a study of T cells in women clearing cervical HPV infection. About the research overall: Case blood drawn at lesion detection; control blood after infection cleared. Case blood was drawn a median around 140 days after lesion detection.

The repertoire was sequenced with immunoSEQ multiplex PCR; TCRdb's copy has only in-frame clones and lacks some. This repertoire includes some 41,000 clones. V dropped 4 bases and J dropped 4 bases, with 18 bases sitting between them. The CDR3 length is 16 residues. Per the germline V gene, CDR1 is SGHVS and CDR2 is FQNEAQ. With respect to this clone: The read terminates 3 residues ahead of where the CDR3 ends, so the germline J gene completes it.

The chain links TRBV7-8 to TRBJ2-3; D may be TRBD2 (6 bases). Source material: blood buffy coat. The source is a woman aged 18 to 69 with a cervical HPV16 infection that either progressed to CIN3+ or cleared (not recorded which). The CDR3 bases that were read are TGTGCCAGCAGCTCCACGACTAGGTTCAACCCAGATACG. This translates into CASSSTTRFNPDT. The full CDR3 is CASSSTTRFNPDTQYF.